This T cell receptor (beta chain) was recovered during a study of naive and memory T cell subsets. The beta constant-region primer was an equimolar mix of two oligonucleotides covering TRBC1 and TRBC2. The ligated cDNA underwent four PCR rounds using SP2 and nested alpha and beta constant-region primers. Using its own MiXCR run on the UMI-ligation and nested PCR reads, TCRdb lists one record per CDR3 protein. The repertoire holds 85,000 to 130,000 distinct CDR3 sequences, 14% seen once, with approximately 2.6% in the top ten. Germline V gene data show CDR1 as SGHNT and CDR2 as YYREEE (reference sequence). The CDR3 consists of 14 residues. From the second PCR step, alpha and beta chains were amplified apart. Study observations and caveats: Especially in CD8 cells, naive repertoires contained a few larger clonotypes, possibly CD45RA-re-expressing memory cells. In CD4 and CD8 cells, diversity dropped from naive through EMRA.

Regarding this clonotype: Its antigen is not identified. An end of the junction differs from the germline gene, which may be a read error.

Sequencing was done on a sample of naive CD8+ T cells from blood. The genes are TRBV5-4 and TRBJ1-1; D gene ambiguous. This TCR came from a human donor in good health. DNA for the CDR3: TGTGACAGCAGCATCAACACAGTAAACACTGAAGCTTTCTTT. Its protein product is CDSSINTVNTEAFF.